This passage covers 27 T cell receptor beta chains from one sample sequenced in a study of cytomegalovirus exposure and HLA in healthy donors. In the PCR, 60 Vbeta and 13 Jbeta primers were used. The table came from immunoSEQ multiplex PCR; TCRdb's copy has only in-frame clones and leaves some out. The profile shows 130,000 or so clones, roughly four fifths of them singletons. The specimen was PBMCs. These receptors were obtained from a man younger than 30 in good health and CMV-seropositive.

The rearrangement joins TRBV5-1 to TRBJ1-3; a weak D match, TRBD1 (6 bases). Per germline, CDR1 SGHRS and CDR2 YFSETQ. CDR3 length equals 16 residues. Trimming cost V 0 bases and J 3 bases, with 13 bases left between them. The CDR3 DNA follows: TGCGCCAGCAGCTTGGAGGGGGTTATCTTTGGAAACACCATATATTTT. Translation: CASSLEGVIFGNTIYF.

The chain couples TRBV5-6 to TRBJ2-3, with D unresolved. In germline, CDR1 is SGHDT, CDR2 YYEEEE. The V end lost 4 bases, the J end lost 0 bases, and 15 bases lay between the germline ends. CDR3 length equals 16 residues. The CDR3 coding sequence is TGTGCCAGCAGCCCGCTGACTTTCCCTAGCACAGATACGCAGTATTTT. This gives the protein CASSPLTFPSTDTQYF.

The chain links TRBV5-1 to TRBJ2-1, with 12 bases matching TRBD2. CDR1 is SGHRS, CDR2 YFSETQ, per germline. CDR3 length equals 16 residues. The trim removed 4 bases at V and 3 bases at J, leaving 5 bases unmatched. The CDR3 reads CASSGMTSGSYNEQFF. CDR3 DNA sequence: TGCGCCAGCAGCGGAATGACTAGCGGGAGCTACAATGAGCAGTTCTTC. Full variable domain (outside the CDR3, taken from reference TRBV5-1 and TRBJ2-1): KAGVTQTPRYLIKTRGQQVTLSCSPISGHRSVSWYQQTPGQGLQFLFEYFSETQRNKGNFPGRFSGRQFSNSRSEMNVSTLELGDSALYLCASSGMTSGSYNEQFFGPGTRLTVL.

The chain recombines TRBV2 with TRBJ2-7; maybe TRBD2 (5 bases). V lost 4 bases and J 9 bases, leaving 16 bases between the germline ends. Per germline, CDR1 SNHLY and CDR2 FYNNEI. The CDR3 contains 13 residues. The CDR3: CASSVEGVGVQYF. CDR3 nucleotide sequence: TGTGCCAGCAGTGTAGAGGGCGTGGGCGTGCAGTACTTC.

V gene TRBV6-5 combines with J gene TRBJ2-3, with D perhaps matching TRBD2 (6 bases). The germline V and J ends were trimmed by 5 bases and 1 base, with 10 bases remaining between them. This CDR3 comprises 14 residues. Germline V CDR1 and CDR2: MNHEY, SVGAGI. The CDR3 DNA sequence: TGTGCCAGCAGTCAGCGACTAGGCACAGATACGCAGTATTTT. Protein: CASSQRLGTDTQYF.

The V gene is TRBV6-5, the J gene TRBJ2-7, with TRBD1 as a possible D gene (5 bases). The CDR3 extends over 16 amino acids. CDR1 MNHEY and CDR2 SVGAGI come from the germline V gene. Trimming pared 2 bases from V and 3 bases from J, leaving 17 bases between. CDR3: CASSYGRALDRYEQYF. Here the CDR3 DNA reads TGTGCCAGCAGTTACGGCAGGGCTCTCGATCGCTACGAGCAGTACTTC.

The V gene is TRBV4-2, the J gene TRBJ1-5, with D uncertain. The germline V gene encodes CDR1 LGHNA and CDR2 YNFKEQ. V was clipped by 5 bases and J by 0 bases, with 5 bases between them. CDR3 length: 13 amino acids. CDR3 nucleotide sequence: TGTGCCAGCAGCGGAGCTAGCAATCAGCCCCAGCATTTT. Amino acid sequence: CASSGASNQPQHF.

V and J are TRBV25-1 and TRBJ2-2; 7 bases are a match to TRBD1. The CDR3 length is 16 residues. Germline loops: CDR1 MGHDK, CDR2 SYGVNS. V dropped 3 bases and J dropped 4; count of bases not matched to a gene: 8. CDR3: CASSDRERGRTGELFF. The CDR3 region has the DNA TGTGCCAGCAGTGATAGAGAAAGGGGGCGCACCGGGGAGCTGTTTTTT.

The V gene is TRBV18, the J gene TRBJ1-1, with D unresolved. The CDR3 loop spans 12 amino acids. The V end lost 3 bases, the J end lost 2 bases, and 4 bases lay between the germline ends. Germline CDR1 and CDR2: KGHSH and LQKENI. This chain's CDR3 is CASSPLNTEAFF. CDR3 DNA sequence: TGTGCCAGCTCACCCCTAAACACTGAAGCTTTCTTT.

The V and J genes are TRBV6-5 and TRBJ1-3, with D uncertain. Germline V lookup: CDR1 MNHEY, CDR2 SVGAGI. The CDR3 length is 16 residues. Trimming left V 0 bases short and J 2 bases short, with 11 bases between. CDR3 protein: CASSYSSGAPGNTIYF. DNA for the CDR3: TGTGCCAGCAGTTACTCATCAGGTGCCCCTGGAAACACCATATATTTT.

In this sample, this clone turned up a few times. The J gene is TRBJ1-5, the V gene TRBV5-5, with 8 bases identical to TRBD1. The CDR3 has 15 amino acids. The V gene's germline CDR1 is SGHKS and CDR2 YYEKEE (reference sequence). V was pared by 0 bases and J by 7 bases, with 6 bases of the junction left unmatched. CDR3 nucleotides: TGTGCCAGCAGCTTGGGGCAGGGGGCTTTCCAGCCCCAGCATTTT. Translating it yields CASSLGQGAFQPQHF.

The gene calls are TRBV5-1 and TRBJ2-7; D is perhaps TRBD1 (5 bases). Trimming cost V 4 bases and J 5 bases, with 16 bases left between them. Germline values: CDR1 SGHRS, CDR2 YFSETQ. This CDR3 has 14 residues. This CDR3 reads CASSEASTEHEQYF. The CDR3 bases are TGCGCCAGCAGCGAAGCATCGACAGAGCACGAGCAGTACTTC.

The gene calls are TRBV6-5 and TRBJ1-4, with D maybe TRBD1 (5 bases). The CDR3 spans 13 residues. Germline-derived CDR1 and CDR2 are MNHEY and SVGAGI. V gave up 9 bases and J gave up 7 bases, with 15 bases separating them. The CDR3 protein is CASGRGFGEKLFF. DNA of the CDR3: TGTGCCAGTGGCCGGGGGTTCGGTGAAAAACTGTTTTTT.

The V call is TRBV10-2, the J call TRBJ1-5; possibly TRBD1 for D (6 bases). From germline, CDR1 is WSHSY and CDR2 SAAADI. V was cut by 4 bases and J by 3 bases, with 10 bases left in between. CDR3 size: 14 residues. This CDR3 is CASSVGQYNQPQHF. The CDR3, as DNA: TGCGCCAGCAGTGTAGGACAGTACAATCAGCCCCAGCATTTT.

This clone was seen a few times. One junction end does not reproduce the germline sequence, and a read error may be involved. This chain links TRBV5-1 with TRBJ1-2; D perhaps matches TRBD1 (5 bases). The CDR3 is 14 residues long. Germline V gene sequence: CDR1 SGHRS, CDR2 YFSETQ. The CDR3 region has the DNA TGTGCCAGCAGCTTGGCAGGGTTGGACTATGGCTACACCTTC. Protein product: CASSLAGLDYGYTF.

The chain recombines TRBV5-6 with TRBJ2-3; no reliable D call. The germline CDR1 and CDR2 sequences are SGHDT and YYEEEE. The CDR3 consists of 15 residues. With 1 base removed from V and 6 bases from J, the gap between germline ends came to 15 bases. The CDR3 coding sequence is TGTGCCAGCAGCTTGTATGCCAGGCCCACGGATACGCAGTATTTT. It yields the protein CASSLYARPTDTQYF. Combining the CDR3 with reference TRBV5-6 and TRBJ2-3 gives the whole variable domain DAGVTQSPTHLIKTRGQQVTLRCSPKSGHDTVSWYQQALGQGPQFIFQYYEEEERQRGNFPDRFSGHQFPNYSSELNVNALLLGDSALYLCASSLYARPTDTQYFGPGTRLTVL.

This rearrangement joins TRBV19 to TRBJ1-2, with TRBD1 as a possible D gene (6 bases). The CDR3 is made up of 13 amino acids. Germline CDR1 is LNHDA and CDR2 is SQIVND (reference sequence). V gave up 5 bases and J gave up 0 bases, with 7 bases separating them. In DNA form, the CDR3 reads TGTGCCAGTAGTCGGACAGCTAACTATGGCTACACCTTC. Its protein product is CASSRTANYGYTF.

The CDR3 DNA is TGTGCCAGCAGCATTCGGACTAGCGGAAGCTACGAGCAGTACTTC. Protein product: CASSIRTSGSYEQYF. The rearrangement links TRBV5-4 to TRBJ2-7; 10 nucleotides line up with TRBD2. The CDR3 runs to 15 residues. The junction had 7 bases not matched to a gene; V was cut back by 4 bases and J by 3 bases. CDR1 and CDR2 from the germline V gene are SGHNT and YYREEE (reference sequence). The variable domain in full, with the rest retrieved from reference TRBV5-4 and TRBJ2-7, is ETGVTQSPTHLIKTRGQQVTLRCSSQSGHNTVSWYQQALGQGPQFIFQYYREEENGRGNFPPRFSGLQFPNYSSELNVNALELDDSALYLCASSIRTSGSYEQYFGPGTRLTVT.

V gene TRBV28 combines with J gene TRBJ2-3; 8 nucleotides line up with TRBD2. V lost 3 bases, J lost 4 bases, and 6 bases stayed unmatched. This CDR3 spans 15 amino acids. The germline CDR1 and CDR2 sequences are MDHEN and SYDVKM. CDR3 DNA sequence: TGTGCCAGCAGTTTGTCGGGAGGGTTGGCAGATACGCAGTATTTT. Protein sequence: CASSLSGGLADTQYF.

CDR3 nucleotide sequence: TGTGCCAGCAGCTTAGGTCCAGCTAGGGGCTACACCTTC. Encoded protein: CASSLGPARGYTF. The J gene is TRBJ1-2, the V gene TRBV7-9, with D uncertain. Trimming cost V 1 base and J 8 bases, with 11 bases left between them. Per germline, CDR1 SEHNR and CDR2 FQNEAQ (reference sequence). This CDR3 has 13 residues. The complete variable domain, with remaining parts taken from reference TRBV7-9 and TRBJ1-2, reads DTGVSQNPRHKITKRGQNVTFRCDPISEHNRLYWYRQTLGQGPEFLTYFQNEAQLEKSRLLSDRFSAERPKGSFSTLEIQRTEQGDSAMYLCASSLGPARGYTFGSGTRLTVV.

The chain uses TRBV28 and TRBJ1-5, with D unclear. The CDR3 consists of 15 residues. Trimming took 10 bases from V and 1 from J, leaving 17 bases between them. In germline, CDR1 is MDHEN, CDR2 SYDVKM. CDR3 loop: CATLPRFRSNQPQHF. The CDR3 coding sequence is TGTGCCACTCTACCCCGTTTCCGCAGCAATCAGCCCCAGCATTTT.

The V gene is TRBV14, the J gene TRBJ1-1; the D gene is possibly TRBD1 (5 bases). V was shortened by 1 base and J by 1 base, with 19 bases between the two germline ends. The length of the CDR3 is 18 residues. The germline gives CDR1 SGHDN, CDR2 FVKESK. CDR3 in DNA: TGTGCCAGCAGCCAAGCCCGTTGGGGGGACGCTCCGAACACTGAAGCTTTCTTT. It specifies CASSQARWGDAPNTEAFF.

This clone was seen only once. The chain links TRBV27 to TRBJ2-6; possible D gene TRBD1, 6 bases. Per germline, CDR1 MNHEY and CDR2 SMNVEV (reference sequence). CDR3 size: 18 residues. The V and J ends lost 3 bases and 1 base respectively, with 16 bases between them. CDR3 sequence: CASSFGGRATSGANVLTF. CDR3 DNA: TGTGCCAGCAGTTTTGGGGGCAGGGCAACTTCTGGGGCCAACGTCCTGACTTTC.

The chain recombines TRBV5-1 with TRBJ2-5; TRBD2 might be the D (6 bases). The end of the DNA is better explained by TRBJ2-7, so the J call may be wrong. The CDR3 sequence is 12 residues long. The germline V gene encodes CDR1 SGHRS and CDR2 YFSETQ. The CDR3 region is CASSMDYYEQYF. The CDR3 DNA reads TGCGCCAGCAGCATGGACTACTACGAGCAGTACTTC.

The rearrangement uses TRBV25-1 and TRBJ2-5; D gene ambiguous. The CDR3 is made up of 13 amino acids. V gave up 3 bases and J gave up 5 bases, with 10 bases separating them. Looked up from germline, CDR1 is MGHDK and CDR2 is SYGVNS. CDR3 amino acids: CASSDVLEETQYF. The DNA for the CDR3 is TGTGCCAGCAGTGATGTCCTTGAGGAGACCCAGTACTTC.

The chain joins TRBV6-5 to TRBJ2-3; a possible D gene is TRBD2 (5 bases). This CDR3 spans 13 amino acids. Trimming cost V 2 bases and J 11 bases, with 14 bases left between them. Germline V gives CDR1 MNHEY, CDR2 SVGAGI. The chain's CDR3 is CASSYRGHRRQYF. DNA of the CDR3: TGTGCCAGCAGTTACCGCGGGCACAGAAGGCAGTATTTT.

CDR3 nucleotides: TGTGCCAGTTCGAGACAGGGAGCGCCTGAAGCTTTCTTT. This codes for CASSRQGAPEAFF. The chain carries TRBV2 and TRBJ1-1; the match to TRBD1 covers 7 bases. With 9 bases clipped from V and 6 bases from J, the junction kept 10 bases outside the gene matches. This CDR3 has 13 amino acids. The V gene's germline CDR1 is SNHLY and CDR2 FYNNEI. The variable domain in full, completed from reference TRBV2 and TRBJ1-1, reads EPEVTQTPSHQVTQMGQEVILRCVPISNHLYFYWYRQILGQKVEFLVSFYNNEISEKSEIFDDQFSVERPDGSNFTLKIRSTKLEDSAMYFCASSRQGAPEAFFGQGTRLTVV.